This TCR beta chain derives from a study of beta chain features in type 1 diabetes. About the study: Cell yields, age and gender were similar between patients and healthy donors. The study examined 107,917,701 sorted cells across all samples.

This clone was counted a few times. Its antigen is unidentified. Overall study findings and caveats: Compared to healthy donors, patients appeared to have naive, central memory and Treg TCRB repertoires that were more alike. Shorter TCRB CDR3s, moderately but significantly so, were found in Type 1 diabetes patients in all four CD4+ subsets.

What was sequenced were expressed TCRB transcripts, since all of the isolated RNA had been reverse transcribed. The protocol was immunoSEQ multiplex PCR, while the TCRdb copy is restricted to in-frame clones and leaves out a portion. Altogether about 340,000 clones are present, around 9% being singletons, with the ten largest covering around 1%. This TCR came from a man aged 25 to 40 with type 1 diabetes. Sequenced input: central memory CD4+ T cells from blood.

This CDR3 is CASSTDGSSGANVLTF. Here the CDR3 DNA reads TGTGCCAGCAGTACGGACGGGAGCTCTGGGGCCAACGTCCTGACTTTC. V is TRBV2 and J is TRBJ2-6; possibly TRBD2 for D (6 bases). Per germline, CDR1 SNHLY and CDR2 FYNNEI. The CDR3 is 16 amino acids. V gave up 5 bases and J gave up 0 bases, with 11 bases separating them.